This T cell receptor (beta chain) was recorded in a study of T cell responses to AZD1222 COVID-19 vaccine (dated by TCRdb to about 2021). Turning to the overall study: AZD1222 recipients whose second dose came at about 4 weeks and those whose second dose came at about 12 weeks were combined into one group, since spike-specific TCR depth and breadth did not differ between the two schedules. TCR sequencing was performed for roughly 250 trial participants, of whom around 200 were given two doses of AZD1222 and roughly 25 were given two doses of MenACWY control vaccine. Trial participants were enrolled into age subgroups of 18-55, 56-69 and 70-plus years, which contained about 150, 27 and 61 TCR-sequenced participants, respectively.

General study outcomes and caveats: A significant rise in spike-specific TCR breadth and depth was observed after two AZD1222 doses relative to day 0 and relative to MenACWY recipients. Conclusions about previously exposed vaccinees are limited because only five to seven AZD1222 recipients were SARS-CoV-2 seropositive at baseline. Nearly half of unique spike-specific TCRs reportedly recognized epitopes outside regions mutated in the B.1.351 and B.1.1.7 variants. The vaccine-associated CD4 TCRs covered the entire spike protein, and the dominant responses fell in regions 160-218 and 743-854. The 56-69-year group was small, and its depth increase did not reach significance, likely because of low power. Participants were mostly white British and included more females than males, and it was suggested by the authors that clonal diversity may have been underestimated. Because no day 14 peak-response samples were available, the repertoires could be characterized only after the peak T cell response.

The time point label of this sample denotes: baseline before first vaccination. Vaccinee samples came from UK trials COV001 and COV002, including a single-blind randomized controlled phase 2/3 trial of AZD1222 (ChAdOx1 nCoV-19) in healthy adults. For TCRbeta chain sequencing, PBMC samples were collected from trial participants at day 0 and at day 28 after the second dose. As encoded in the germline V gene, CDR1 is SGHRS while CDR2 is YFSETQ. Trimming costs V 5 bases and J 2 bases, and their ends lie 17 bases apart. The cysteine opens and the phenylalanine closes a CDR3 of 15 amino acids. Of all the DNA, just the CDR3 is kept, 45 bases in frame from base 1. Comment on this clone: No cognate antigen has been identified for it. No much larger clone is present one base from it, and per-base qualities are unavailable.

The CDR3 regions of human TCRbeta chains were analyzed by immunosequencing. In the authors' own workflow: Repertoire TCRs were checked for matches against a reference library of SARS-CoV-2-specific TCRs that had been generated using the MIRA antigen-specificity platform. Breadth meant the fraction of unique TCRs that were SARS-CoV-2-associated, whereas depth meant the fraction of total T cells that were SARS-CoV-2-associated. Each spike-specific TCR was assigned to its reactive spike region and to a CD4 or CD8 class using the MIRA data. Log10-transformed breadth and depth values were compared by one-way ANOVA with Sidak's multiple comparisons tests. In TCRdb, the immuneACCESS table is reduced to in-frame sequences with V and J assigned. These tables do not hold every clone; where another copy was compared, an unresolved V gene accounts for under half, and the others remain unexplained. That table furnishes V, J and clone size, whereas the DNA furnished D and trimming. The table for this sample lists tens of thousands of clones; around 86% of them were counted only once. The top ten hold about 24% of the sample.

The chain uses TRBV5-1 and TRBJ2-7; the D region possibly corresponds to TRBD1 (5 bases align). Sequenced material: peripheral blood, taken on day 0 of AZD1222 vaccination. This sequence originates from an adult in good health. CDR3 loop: CASRQAVVGTYEQYF. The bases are TGCGCCAGCAGACAGGCAGTGGTAGGGACCTACGAGCAGTACTTC.